This T cell receptor beta chain was documented in a study of breast tumors, draining lymph nodes, adjacent tissues. Notes on the study in general: Tumors had less TCR diversity than lymph nodes, more than nontumor tissue. Data only fit, rather than demonstrated, lymph node origin of most tumor T cells. Most tumor T cells seemingly derive from lymph node, then expand in tumor.

TCRdb analysed the multiplex PCR reads with MiXCR anew, one entry per CDR3 protein. The data show 290,000 or so distinct CDR3 sequences, roughly 31% seen once. CDR1 is MGHDK and CDR2 is SYGVNS in the germline V gene. V shed 6 bases, J shed 9 bases, and the junction held 3 bases outside the gene matches. The CDR3 has 11 amino acids. Breast cancer patients provided tissue from their axillary draining lymph nodes. This clonotype was counted a few times. As yet, its antigen is unknown. The sequence derives from a female donor with breast cancer. Some clones in this sample may be carry-over from other donors' samples. This chain connects TRBV25-1 to TRBJ1-1; TRBD1 agrees at 8 bases. The source material was axillary lymph node tissue. CDR3 residues: CASRGTGKAFF. The CDR3 nucleotides read TGTGCCAGCAGGGGGACAGGTAAAGCTTTCTTT.